One T cell receptor (beta chain) is described in this entry. The antigen remains undetermined. The study ran its PCR with 60 Vbeta and 13 Jbeta primers. Profiling relied on immunoSEQ multiplex PCR, and the TCRdb table lists in-frame clones only, not all of them. The sample gives roughly 160,000 clones, approximately 80% of which show up once; over 8.5% is in the top ten. This record belongs to a study of cytomegalovirus exposure and HLA in healthy donors. Study-wide results and limits: Beyond CMV serostatus, there was no information to go on about immune exposure.

From germline, CDR1 is SGHRS and CDR2 YFSETQ. The V segment lost 0 bases and the J segment 6 bases; nucleotides outside the gene matches: 3. The length of the CDR3 is 14 residues. Sequenced material: PBMCs. The chain employs TRBV5-1 and TRBJ2-1, with 7 bases matching TRBD1. The clonotype originates from a man between 45 and 60 years old in good health and CMV-seropositive. CDR3 in DNA: TGCGCCAGCAGCTTGGTGGGACAGAGCAATGAGCAGTTCTTC. This encodes CASSLVGQSNEQFF.